This passage covers 26 T cell receptor beta chains from one sample sequenced in a study of T cell repertoires in breast cancer. During the second nested PCR, blocking oligonucleotides suppressed genes that were not paired. TCRdb recomputed calls from the emulsion pairing reads with MiXCR, one row per CDR3 protein. The sample records about 40,000 distinct CDR3 sequences, about 50% being singletons. An expanded emulsion RT-PCR with primers for all TCR V genes paired CD8+ T cell chains. Material: CD8+ T cells. The receptors were gathered from a pool of human donors with breast cancer or a healthy control (not recorded which).

This clonotype occurred a few times. This chain joins TRBV27 and TRBJ2-1; possibly TRBD1 for D (5 bases). Germline CDR1 is MNHEY and CDR2 is SMNVEV (reference sequence). Trimming left V 2 bases short and J 4 bases short, with 9 bases between. The CDR3 spans 14 residues. The CDR3: CASSLGSGYNEQFF. The CDR3 region has the DNA TGTGCCAGCAGTTTAGGGTCAGGGTACAATGAGCAGTTCTTC.

This clonotype was found a few times. As DNA, the CDR3 is TGCAGCGTGGACATGGAAGGCTACACCTTC. Its protein is CSVDMEGYTF. This chain joins TRBV29-1 and TRBJ1-2, with a weak D call TRBD1 (5 bases). This CDR3 is 10 amino acids long. Between the trimmed V and J ends, which lost 6 bases and 8 bases, there was a span of 10 bases. Germline CDR1 SQVTM, CDR2 ANQGSEA. The complete variable domain, with remaining parts taken from reference TRBV29-1 and TRBJ1-2, reads SAVISQKPSRDICQRGTSLTIQCQVDSQVTMMFWYRQQPGQSLTLIATANQGSEATYESGFVIDKFPISRPNLTFSTLTVSNMSPEDSSIYLCSVDMEGYTFGSGTRLTVV.

This clonotype has just a few counts. The CDR3 sequence: CASGLAGLSNEQFF. The CDR3 region has the DNA TGCGCCAGCGGTCTAGCGGGGTTGAGCAATGAGCAGTTCTTC. The chain has TRBV4-1 and TRBJ2-1; 9 positions match TRBD2. From germline, CDR1 is MGHRA and CDR2 YSYEKL. V shed 8 bases, J shed 6 bases, and the junction held 8 bases outside the gene matches. The CDR3 runs 14 residues.

Of note for this clonotype: One junction end disagrees with the germline gene, perhaps due to a read error. The chain is built from TRBV11-2 and TRBJ2-3, with D perhaps matching TRBD1 (6 bases). CDR1 and CDR2 (germline): SGHAT, FQNNGV. The CDR3 extends over 13 amino acids. The CDR3 sequence is CASSYGRTDTRYF. DNA for the CDR3: TGTGCCAGCAGCTACGGACGGACAGATACGCGGTATTTT.

The table lists this clonotype with a few counts. This rearrangement joins TRBV15 to TRBJ2-7; D not certain. V dropped 0 bases and J dropped 4 bases, with 7 bases sitting between them. The V gene's germline CDR1 is LNHNV and CDR2 YYDKDF (reference sequence). CDR3 size: 13 residues. The chain's CDR3 is CATSREASYEQYF. The DNA for the CDR3 is TGTGCCACCAGCAGAGAAGCCTCATACGAGCAGTACTTC.

The chain couples TRBV20-1 to TRBJ2-2, with D uncertain. V was shortened by 5 bases and J by 0 bases, with 7 bases between the two germline ends. Germline assignment: CDR1 DFQATT and CDR2 SNEGSKA (reference sequence). This CDR3 is 13 amino acids long. This CDR3 is CSAALTNTGELFF. CDR3 nucleotide sequence: TGCAGTGCTGCACTGACGAACACCGGGGAGCTGTTTTTT.

Comments on this clonotype: A read error may account for a junction end that differs from germline. V gene TRBV15 combines with J gene TRBJ2-7; a weak D match, TRBD2 (5 bases). Germline CDR1 is LNHNV and CDR2 is YYDKDF (reference sequence). The CDR3 has 13 amino acids. CDR3: CATSRDYNYEQYF. For the CDR3, the DNA is TGTGCCACCAGCCGAGACTATAACTACGAGCAGTACTTC.

The chain joins TRBV15 to TRBJ1-3, with D perhaps matching TRBD1 (5 bases). Trimming cost V 0 bases and J 4 bases, with 10 bases left between them. In germline, CDR1 is LNHNV, CDR2 YYDKDF (reference sequence). This CDR3 region has 15 residues. The CDR3 is CATSRDRNRGNTIYF. Written as DNA, the CDR3 is TGTGCCACCAGCAGAGACCGGAACAGGGGAAACACCATATATTTT.

The rearrangement joins TRBV19 to TRBJ1-5, with 7 nucleotides matching TRBD1. From germline, CDR1 is LNHDA and CDR2 SQIVND (reference sequence). Trimming at V came to 5 bases and at J to 0 bases, leaving 4 bases not matched to a gene. This CDR3 has 15 residues. CDR3 bases: TGTGCCAGTAGTGAGGGGGCTTATAGCAATCAGCCCCAGCATTTT. Translating it yields CASSEGAYSNQPQHF.

This chain joins TRBV18 and TRBJ1-4; 7 bases fit TRBD1. The germline V gene encodes CDR1 KGHSH and CDR2 LQKENI. CDR3 size: 14 residues. The junction had 2 bases not matched to a gene; V was cut back by 3 bases and J by 4 bases. CDR3 residues: CASSPGQNNEKLFF. For the CDR3, the DNA is TGTGCCAGCTCACCGGGACAGAATAATGAAAAACTGTTTTTT.

There are a few counts of this clonotype. This chain connects TRBV7-2 to TRBJ1-2, with a tentative D call TRBD1 (6 bases). Deletions cut 4 bases from V and 5 bases from J, with 17 bases between. Germline assignment: CDR1 SGHTA and CDR2 FQGNSA. There are 15 residues in the CDR3. The CDR3, as DNA: TGTGCCAGCAGCTATATTGACAGGATCGAGTATGGCTACACCTTC. It is translated as CASSYIDRIEYGYTF.

V gene TRBV25-1 combines with J gene TRBJ2-3; TRBD1 might be the D (5 bases). CDR1 is MGHDK, CDR2 SYGVNS, per germline. This CDR3 spans 16 amino acids. The ends were cut back, 1 base at V and 0 bases at J, with 11 bases in the middle. The CDR3 nucleotides are TGTGCCAGCAGTGAATCGTTCAGGGCCAGCACAGATACGCAGTATTTT. Translating it yields CASSESFRASTDTQYF.

This clonotype came up many times. The chain joins TRBV7-2 to TRBJ1-1; perhaps TRBD1 as D (5 bases). Germline V gene data show CDR1 as SGHTA and CDR2 as FQGNSA. The CDR3 is made up of 14 amino acids. Between the trimmed V and J ends, which lost 4 bases and 5 bases, there was a span of 14 bases. CDR3 in amino acids: CASSSRQLRTEAFF. CDR3 DNA: TGTGCCAGCAGCTCCAGACAGCTACGAACTGAAGCTTTCTTT.

The chain employs TRBV20-1 and TRBJ2-1, with 10 nucleotides matching TRBD2. This CDR3 is built from 15 residues. V shed 0 bases, J shed 9 bases, and the junction held 8 bases outside the gene matches. The germline V gene has CDR1 DFQATT and CDR2 SNEGSKA (reference sequence). The CDR3 sequence: CSARDPSGSTGEQFF. The CDR3, as DNA: TGCAGTGCTAGAGATCCTAGCGGGAGTACAGGTGAGCAGTTCTTC.

The chain is built from TRBV5-1 and TRBJ2-5; D unclear. The germline CDR1 and CDR2 sequences are SGHRS and YFSETQ. The CDR3 is made up of 12 amino acids. Trimming stripped 0 bases from V and 0 bases from J, with 0 bases between. The chain's CDR3 is CASSLDQETQYF. Written as DNA, the CDR3 is TGCGCCAGCAGCTTGGACCAAGAGACCCAGTACTTC. Variable domain in full (rest from reference TRBV5-1 and TRBJ2-5): KAGVTQTPRYLIKTRGQQVTLSCSPISGHRSVSWYQQTPGQGLQFLFEYFSETQRNKGNFPGRFSGRQFSNSRSEMNVSTLELGDSALYLCASSLDQETQYFGPGTRLLVL.

This chain uses TRBV5-5 with TRBJ1-4; D unresolved. V shed 0 bases and J shed 2 bases, with 11 bases lying between them. Germline V lookup: CDR1 SGHKS, CDR2 YYEKEE (reference sequence). The CDR3 covers 16 residues. The CDR3 protein is CASSLVPTGTNEKLFF. The DNA of the CDR3 is TGTGCCAGCAGCTTGGTCCCCACTGGGACTAATGAAAAACTGTTTTTT.

Of note for this clonotype: A read error is likely, as this CDR3 ends without the conserved phenylalanine or tryptophan. The genes are TRBV6-1 and TRBJ1-2; 9 nucleotides align to TRBD1. J lost 3 bases, V lost 10 bases, and 12 bases had no gene match. This CDR3 spans 15 amino acids. The germline CDR1 and CDR2 sequences are MNHNS and SASEGT. CDR3 residues: CANSGGQGMYYGYTY. The CDR3 nucleotides are TGTGCCAACTCGGGAGGACAGGGGATGTACTATGGCTACACCTAC.

There are many counts of this clonotype. CDR3 nucleotide sequence: TGTGCCAGCAGAGTCTACAGGGATGGCTACACCTTC. Residues: CASRVYRDGYTF. The V and J genes are TRBV6-2 or TRBV6-3 and TRBJ1-2, with a possible D match to TRBD1 (6 bases). Germline loops: CDR1 MNHEY, CDR2 SVGEGT. V dropped 6 bases and J dropped 6 bases, with 11 bases sitting between them. The CDR3 consists of 12 residues.

The chain recombines TRBV19 with TRBJ2-2; possible D gene TRBD2, 7 bases. The CDR3 has 16 residues. Germline assignment: CDR1 LNHDA and CDR2 SQIVND (reference sequence). The germline V and J ends were trimmed by 4 bases and 5 bases, with 17 bases remaining between them. The CDR3: CASSTQGGGWTGELFF. CDR3 coding DNA: TGTGCCAGTAGTACGCAGGGAGGGGGATGGACCGGGGAGCTGTTTTTT. The whole variable domain, remainder taken from reference TRBV19 and TRBJ2-2, is DGGITQSPKYLFRKEGQNVTLSCEQNLNHDAMYWYRQDPGQGLRLIYYSQIVNDFQKGDIAEGYSVSREKKESFPLTVTSAQKNPTAFYLCASSTQGGGWTGELFFGEGSRLTVL.

This clonotype is deemed medium-sized. The chain carries TRBV3-1 and TRBJ2-1; tentative D call: TRBD2 (6 bases). The CDR3 loop spans 15 amino acids. CDR1 is LGHDT and CDR2 is YNNKEL in the germline V gene (reference sequence). Trimming shortened V by 3 bases and J by 6 bases, and 15 bases separated the two germline ends. CDR3 in DNA: TGTGCCAGCAGCCACCCTAGCGCATCTATCAATGAGCAGTTCTTC. Residues: CASSHPSASINEQFF.

The chain joins TRBV2 to TRBJ2-7; the D is unclear. Germline values: CDR1 SNHLY, CDR2 FYNNEI. V was trimmed by 6 bases and J by 6 bases, leaving 9 bases between them. The CDR3 runs 11 residues. CDR3 region: CASSIAVEQYF. The CDR3 nucleotides read TGTGCCAGCAGCATAGCAGTCGAGCAGTACTTC. Filled out from reference TRBV2 and TRBJ2-7, the complete variable domain reads EPEVTQTPSHQVTQMGQEVILRCVPISNHLYFYWYRQILGQKVEFLVSFYNNEISEKSEIFDDQFSVERPDGSNFTLKIRSTKLEDSAMYFCASSIAVEQYFGPGTRLTVT.

This rearrangement joins TRBV2 to TRBJ1-2; D is unresolved. Trimming removed 11 bases at V and 6 bases at J, with 16 bases between. The germline gives CDR1 SNHLY, CDR2 FYNNEI. This CDR3 comprises 12 residues. The CDR3 is CARTLWEDGYTF. CDR3 nucleotide sequence: TGTGCCCGTACTCTTTGGGAGGATGGCTACACCTTC.

About this clonotype itself: A clone one base away is much larger, so this may be a read error. The chain is built from TRBV28 and TRBJ1-1; D ambiguous. The CDR3 runs to 11 residues. Germline CDR1 and CDR2: MDHEN and SYDVKM. As DNA, the CDR3 is TGTGCCAGCCAGAGGGCCGGATCAGCTTCCTTT. This sequence encodes CASQRAGSASF. Drawing the rest from reference TRBV28 and TRBJ1-1, the complete variable domain is DVKVTQSSRYLVKRTGEKVFLECVQDMDHENMFWYRQDPGLGLRLIYFSYDVKMKEKGDIPEGYSVSREKKERFSLILESASTNQTSMYLCASQRAGSASFGQGTRLTVV.

This clonotype was recorded once. The chain links TRBV14 to TRBJ1-2; 7 bases fit TRBD1. The germline gives CDR1 SGHDN, CDR2 FVKESK. This CDR3 contains 15 residues. V lost 0 bases to trimming and J lost 8 bases; unmatched junction nucleotides: 9. In nucleotides, the CDR3 is TGTGCCAGCAGCCAAGACGGACTGACAGGGCCCGGCTACACCTTC. Its translation: CASSQDGLTGPGYTF.

The chain joins TRBV7-9 to TRBJ1-4; a weak D match, TRBD1 (5 bases). V lost 4 bases and J 8 bases, leaving 17 bases between the germline ends. Germline CDR1 is SEHNR and CDR2 is FQNEAQ (reference sequence). This CDR3 has 15 amino acids. The CDR3 DNA sequence: TGTGCCAGCAGCTCAAACTCCAGGGCCGCGGAAAAACTGTTTTTT. It translates to CASSSNSRAAEKLFF.

The chain couples TRBV4-1 to TRBJ1-2; D might be TRBD1 (5 bases). Germline assignment: CDR1 MGHRA and CDR2 YSYEKL. The CDR3 sequence is 15 residues long. V was clipped by 2 bases and J by 4 bases, with 14 bases between them. Here the CDR3 DNA reads TGCGCCAGCAGCCAAAATACGGTGGGGCCCTATGGCTACACCTTC. It translates to CASSQNTVGPYGYTF.